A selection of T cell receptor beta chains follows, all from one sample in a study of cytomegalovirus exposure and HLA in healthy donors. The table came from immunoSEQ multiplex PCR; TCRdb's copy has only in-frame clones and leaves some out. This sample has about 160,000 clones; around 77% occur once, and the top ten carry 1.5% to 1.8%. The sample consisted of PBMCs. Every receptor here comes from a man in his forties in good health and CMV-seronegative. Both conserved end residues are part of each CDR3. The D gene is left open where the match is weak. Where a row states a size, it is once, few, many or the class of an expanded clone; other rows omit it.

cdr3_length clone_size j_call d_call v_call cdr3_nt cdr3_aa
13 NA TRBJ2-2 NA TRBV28 TGTGCCGGATCCAGGCCCCCCACCGGGGAGCTGTTTTTT CAGSRPPTGELFF
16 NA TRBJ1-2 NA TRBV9 TGTGCCAGCAGCGTTGGCTCGATCCCTCTTGTCTATGGCTACACCTTC CASSVGSIPLVYGYTF
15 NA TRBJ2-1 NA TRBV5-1 TGCGCCAGCAGCTCCAGGTCCCCAGGGAACAATGAGCAGTTCTTC CASSSRSPGNNEQFF
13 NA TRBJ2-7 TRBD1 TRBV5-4 TGTGCCAGCTGGGACAGGGGCACCTACGAGCAGTACTTC CASWDRGTYEQYF
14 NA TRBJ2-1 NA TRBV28 TGTGCCAGCAGTTTACCGGGAGTGGGAAATGAGCAGTTCTTC CASSLPGVGNEQFF
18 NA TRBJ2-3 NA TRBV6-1 TGTGCCAGCAGTGAAGCGGTACGGGCGGGGTCCTTTGGGGATACGCAGTATTTT CASSEAVRAGSFGDTQYF
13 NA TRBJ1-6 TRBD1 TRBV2 TGTGCCAGCAGGGACAGGGTTGTTGGACCCCTCCACTTT CASRDRVVGPLHF
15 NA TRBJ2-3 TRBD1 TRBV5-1 TGCGCCAGCACGAGGGGGACAGCTAGCACAGATACGCAGTATTTT CASTRGTASTDTQYF
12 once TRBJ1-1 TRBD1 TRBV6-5 TGTGCCAGCCGGGCACAGGGGTTGAGGACTTTCTTT CASRAQGLRTFF
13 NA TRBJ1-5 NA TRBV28 TGTGCCAGCAGTTTCTCTAATTCTCAGCCCCAGCATTTT CASSFSNSQPQHF
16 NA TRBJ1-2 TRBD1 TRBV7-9 TGTGCCAGCAGCCCCGGGACAGGGGGGGTGAGGAATGGCTACACCTTC CASSPGTGGVRNGYTF
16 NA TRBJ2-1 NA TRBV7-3 TGTGCCAGCAGCTTAGGTCTCGGGAGACTTAACAATGAGCAGTTCTTC CASSLGLGRLNNEQFF
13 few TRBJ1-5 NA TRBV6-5 TGTGCCAGCGGGTCTAGCCACTATCAGCCCCAGCATTTT CASGSSHYQPQHF
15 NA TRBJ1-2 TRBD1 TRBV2 TGTGCCAGCATGGGACAGGGGGCGCCGAACTATGGCTACACCTTC CASMGQGAPNYGYTF
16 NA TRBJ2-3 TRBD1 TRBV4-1 TGCGCCAGCAGCCAAGCTCCGACAGGGGGCACAGATACGCAGTATTTT CASSQAPTGGTDTQYF
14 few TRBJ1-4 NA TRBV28 TGTGCCAGCAGTTGGACGGGGAGTAATGAAAAACTGTTTTTT CASSWTGSNEKLFF
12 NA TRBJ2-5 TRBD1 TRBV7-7 TGTGACCAGAGCAGGGGGCTGGAGACCCAGTACTTC CDQSRGLETQYF
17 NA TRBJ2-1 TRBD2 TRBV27 TGTGCCAGCAGTTTATCGAGGCTAGCGGGAATCTACAATGAGCAGTTCTTC CASSLSRLAGIYNEQFF
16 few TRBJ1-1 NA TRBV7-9 TGTGCCAGCAGCTCCGGGGGGGCCGGGGTCGGCACTGAAGCTTTCTTT CASSSGGAGVGTEAFF
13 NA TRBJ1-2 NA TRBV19 TGTGCCAGTCATGTTCTGCCAGGGTATGGCTACACCTTC CASHVLPGYGYTF
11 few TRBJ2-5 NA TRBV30 TGTGCCTGGAGTTTATCAGAGACCCAGTACTTC CAWSLSETQYF
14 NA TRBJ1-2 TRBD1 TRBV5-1 TGCGCCAGCAGCTCCGGGACAGCAAACTATGGCTACACCTTC CASSSGTANYGYTF
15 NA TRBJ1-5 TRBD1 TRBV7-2 TGTGCCAGCAGCTTGGGACAGATCGTTGGTCAGCCCCAGCATTTT CASSLGQIVGQPQHF
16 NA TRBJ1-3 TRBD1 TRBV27 TGTGCCAGCAGTTTATCCCCCGACAGGGAGGGAAACACCATATATTTT CASSLSPDREGNTIYF
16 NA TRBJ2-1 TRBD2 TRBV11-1 TGTGCCAGCAGCATTGGGGGACTAGCGGGAGGGGCTGAGCAGTTCTTC CASSIGGLAGGAEQFF
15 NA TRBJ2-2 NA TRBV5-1 TGCGCCAGCAGCTTGGTGGCGGGGCGCACCGGGGAGCTGTTTTTT CASSLVAGRTGELFF
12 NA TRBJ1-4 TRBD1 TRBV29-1 TGCAGCGTTGAACAGGGGGATGAAAAACTGTTTTTT CSVEQGDEKLFF
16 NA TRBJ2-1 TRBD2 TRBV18 TGTGCCAGCTCACCACTGGTGGTAGCGGGAGTTGCTGAGCAGTTCTTC CASSPLVVAGVAEQFF
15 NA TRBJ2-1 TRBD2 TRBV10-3 TGTGCCATCAGTGATTTCACTAGCGGGAGGGATGAGCAGTTCTTC CAISDFTSGRDEQFF
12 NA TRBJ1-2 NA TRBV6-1 TGTGCCAGCAGTGGACAGTCTCATGGCTACACCTTC CASSGQSHGYTF
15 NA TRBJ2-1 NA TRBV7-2 TGTGCCAGCAGAGGGGGGGGGACCCTACCCAATGAGCAGTTCTTC CASRGGGTLPNEQFF
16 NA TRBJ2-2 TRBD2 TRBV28 TGTGCCAGCAGACTCGGACTAGCGGGAAACACCGGGGAGCTGTTTTTT CASRLGLAGNTGELFF
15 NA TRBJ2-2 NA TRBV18 TGTGCCAGCTCTTCCGGTGGGGCGAGTACCGGGGAGCTGTTTTTT CASSSGGASTGELFF
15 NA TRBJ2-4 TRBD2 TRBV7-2 TGTGCCAGCAGCACGGGGGGGGTGGCCAAAAACATTCAGTACTTC CASSTGGVAKNIQYF
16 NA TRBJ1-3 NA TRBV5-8 TGTGCCAGCAGCGATTCAGGGATGGCCTCTGGAAACACCATATATTTT CASSDSGMASGNTIYF
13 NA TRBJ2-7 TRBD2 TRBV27 TGTGCCAGCAGGACTAGCGTATCCTACGAGCAGTACTTC CASRTSVSYEQYF
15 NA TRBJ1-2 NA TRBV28 TGTGCCAGCAGTTTGTACAGCGGCGCTAACTATGGCTACACCTTC CASSLYSGANYGYTF
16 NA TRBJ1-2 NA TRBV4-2 TGTGCCAGCAGCCAAGACCCACGCTGGACAGCAAGTGGCTACACCTTC CASSQDPRWTASGYTF
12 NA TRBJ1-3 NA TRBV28 TGTGCCAGCAGCCTCTCTGGAAACACCATATATTTT CASSLSGNTIYF
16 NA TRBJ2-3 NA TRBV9 TGTGCCAGCAGCAATGCGAGCGGTATACTCACAGATACGCAGTATTTT CASSNASGILTDTQYF
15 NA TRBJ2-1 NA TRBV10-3 TGTGCCATCAGTCCGAGGGTGGGGTCCTACAATGAGCAGTTCTTC CAISPRVGSYNEQFF
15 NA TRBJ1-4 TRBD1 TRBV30 TGTGCCTGGAGTCCGGCAGGGGGCATCAATGAAAAACTGTTTTTT CAWSPAGGINEKLFF
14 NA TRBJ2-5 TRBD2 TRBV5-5 TGTGCCAGCAGCCCCGTTGGGGGGGAGGTGACCCAGTACTTC CASSPVGGEVTQYF
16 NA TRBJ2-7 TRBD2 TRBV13 TGTGCCAGCAGCGCCGGACTAGCGGGAGGGCCTTACGAGCAGTACTTC CASSAGLAGGPYEQYF
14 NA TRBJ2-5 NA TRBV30 TGTGCCCGGAGTGGCCGGCAGGGTTGGGAGACCCAGTACTTC CARSGRQGWETQYF
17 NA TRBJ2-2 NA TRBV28 TGTGCCAGCAGTCCGTCCTCCGGCAGGGGATCGAACGGGGAGCTGTTTTTT CASSPSSGRGSNGELFF
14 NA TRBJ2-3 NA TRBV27 TGTGCCAGCAGTCTGCGGGACGCATCAGATACGCAGTATTTT CASSLRDASDTQYF
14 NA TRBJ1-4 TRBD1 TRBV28 TGTGCCAGCAGCTTGACAGGGGCTAATGAAAAACTGTTTTTT CASSLTGANEKLFF
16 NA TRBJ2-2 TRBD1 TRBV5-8 TGTGCCAGCAGCCATTACAGGGGTGGGGACACCGGGGAGCTGTTTTTT CASSHYRGGDTGELFF
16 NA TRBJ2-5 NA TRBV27 TGTGCCAGCAAAGGCGAGAGCATCAGGGGTCACGAGACCCAGTACTTC CASKGESIRGHETQYF
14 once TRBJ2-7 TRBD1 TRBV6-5 TGTGCCAGCAGTCCCGGGACAGGGGGCAACGAGCAGTACTTC CASSPGTGGNEQYF
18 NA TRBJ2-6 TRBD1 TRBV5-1 TGCGCCAGCAGCTTGGCAAGGGACAGGGGCTCTGGGGCCAACGTCCTGACTTTC CASSLARDRGSGANVLTF
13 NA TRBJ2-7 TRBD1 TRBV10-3 TGTGCCATCAGTAGGGACAGTGCCTACGAGCAGTACTTC CAISRDSAYEQYF
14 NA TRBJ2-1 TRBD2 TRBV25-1 TGTGCCAGCAACGGCGGGAGGGCCTACAATGAGCAGTTCTTC CASNGGRAYNEQFF
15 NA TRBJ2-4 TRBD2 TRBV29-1 TGCAGCGTTGAGTGGGCGGGAGGGTATCAAAACAGTCAGTACTTC CSVEWAGGYQNSQYF
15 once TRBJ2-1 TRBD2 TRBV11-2 TGTGCCAGCAGCTCAACTAGCGGACCCTACAATGAGCAGTTCTTC CASSSTSGPYNEQFF
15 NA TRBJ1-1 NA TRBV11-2 TGTGCCAGCAGCTTAGTTTTTAGTGTGAGGACTGAAGCTTTCTTT CASSLVFSVRTEAFF
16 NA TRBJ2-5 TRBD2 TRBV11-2 TGTGCCAGCACCGGGGGCCCGGGAGGGCTCCAAGAGACCCAGTACTTC CASTGGPGGLQETQYF
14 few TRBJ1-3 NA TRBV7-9 TGTGCCAGCAGCCTTAATACAGGAGGAAACACCATATATTTT CASSLNTGGNTIYF